This T cell receptor beta chain was sequenced for a study of cytomegalovirus exposure and HLA in healthy donors. Study-wide results and caveats: Near-uniform donor sequencing depth was presumed by presence/absence analyses. Within a later analysis, the majority of CMV-associated TCR beta chains appeared HLA-restricted.

This clone was detected only a few times. What it recognizes is unknown. PCR primers comprised 60 Vbeta and 13 Jbeta primers. As handled by the study authors: Later, 65 million to 85 million unique TCR beta chains were counted in an analysis, and around 11 million of them were shared. Measured with immunoSEQ multiplex PCR; TCRdb has only the in-frame clones, and not every one. Clonal size and the V and J genes are those of that table, whereas D and trimming came from the DNA. The table records roughly 99,000 clones, approximately 79% of them present only once. Sequencing used PBMCs. This TCR derives from a middle-aged woman in good health and CMV-seronegative.

The CDR3 DNA is TGTGCCAGCAGTTTGCGGAGTCTTATGAACACTGAAGCTTTCTTT. Residues: CASSLRSLMNTEAFF. The chain combines TRBV27 with TRBJ1-1; no firm D call. Trimming took off 3 bases at V and 0 bases at J, with 11 bases between the two ends. The germline V gene has CDR1 MNHEY and CDR2 SMNVEV (reference sequence). The CDR3 covers 15 residues.